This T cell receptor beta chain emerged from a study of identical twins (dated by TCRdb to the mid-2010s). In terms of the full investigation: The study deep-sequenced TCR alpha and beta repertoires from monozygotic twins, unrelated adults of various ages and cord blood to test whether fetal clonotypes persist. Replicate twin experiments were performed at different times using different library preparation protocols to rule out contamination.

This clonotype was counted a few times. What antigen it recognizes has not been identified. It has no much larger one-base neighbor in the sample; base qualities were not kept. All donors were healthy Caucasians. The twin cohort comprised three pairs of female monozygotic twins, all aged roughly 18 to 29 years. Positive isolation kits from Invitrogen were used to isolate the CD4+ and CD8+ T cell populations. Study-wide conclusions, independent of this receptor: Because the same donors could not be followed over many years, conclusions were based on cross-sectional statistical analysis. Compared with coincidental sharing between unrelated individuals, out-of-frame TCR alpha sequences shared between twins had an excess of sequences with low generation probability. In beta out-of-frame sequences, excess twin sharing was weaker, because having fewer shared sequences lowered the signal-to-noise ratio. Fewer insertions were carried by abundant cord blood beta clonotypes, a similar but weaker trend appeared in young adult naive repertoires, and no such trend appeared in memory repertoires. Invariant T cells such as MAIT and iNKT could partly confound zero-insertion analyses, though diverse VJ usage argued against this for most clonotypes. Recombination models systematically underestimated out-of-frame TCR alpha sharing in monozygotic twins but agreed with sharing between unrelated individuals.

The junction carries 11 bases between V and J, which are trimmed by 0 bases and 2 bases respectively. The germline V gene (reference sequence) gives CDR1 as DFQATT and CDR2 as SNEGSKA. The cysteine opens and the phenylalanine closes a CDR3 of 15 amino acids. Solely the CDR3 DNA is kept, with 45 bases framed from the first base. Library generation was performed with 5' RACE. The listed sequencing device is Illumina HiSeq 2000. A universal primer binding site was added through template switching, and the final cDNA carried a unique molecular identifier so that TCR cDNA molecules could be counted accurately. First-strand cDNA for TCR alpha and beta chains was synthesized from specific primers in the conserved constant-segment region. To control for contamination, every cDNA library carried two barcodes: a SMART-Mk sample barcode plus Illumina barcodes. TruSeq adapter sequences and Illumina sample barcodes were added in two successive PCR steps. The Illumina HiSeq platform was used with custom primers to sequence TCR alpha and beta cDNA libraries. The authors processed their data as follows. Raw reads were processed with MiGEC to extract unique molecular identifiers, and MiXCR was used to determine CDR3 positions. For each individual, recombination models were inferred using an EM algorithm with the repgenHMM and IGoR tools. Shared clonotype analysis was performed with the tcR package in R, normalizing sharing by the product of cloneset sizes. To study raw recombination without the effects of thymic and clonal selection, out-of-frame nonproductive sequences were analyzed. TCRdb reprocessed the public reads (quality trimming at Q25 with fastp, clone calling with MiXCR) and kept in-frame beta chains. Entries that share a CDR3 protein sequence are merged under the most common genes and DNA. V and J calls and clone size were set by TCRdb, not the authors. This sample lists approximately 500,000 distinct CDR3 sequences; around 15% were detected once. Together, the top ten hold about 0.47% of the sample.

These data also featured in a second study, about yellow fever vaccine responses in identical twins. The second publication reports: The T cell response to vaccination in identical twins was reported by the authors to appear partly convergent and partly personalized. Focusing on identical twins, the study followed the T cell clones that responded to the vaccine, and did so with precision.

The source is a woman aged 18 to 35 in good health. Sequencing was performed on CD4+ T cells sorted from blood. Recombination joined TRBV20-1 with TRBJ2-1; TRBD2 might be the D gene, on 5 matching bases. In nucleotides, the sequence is TGCAGTGCTAGAGATCCTGCGGAGGCCTACAATGAGCAGTTCTTC. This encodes CSARDPAEAYNEQFF.